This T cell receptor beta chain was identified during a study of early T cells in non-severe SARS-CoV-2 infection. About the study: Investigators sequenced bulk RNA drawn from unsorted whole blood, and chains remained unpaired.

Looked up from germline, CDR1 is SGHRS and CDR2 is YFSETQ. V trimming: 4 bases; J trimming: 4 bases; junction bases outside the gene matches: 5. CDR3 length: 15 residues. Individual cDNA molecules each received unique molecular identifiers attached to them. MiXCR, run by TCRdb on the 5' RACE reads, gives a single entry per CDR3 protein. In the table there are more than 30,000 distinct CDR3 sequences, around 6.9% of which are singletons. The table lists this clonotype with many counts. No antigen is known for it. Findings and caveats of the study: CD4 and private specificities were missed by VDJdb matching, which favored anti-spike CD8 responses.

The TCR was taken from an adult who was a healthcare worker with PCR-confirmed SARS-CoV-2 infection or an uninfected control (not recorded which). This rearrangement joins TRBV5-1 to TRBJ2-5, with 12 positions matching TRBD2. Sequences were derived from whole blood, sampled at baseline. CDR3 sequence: CASSTPSGRGETQYF. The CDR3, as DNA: TGCGCCAGCAGCACCCCTAGCGGGAGGGGAGAGACCCAGTACTTC.